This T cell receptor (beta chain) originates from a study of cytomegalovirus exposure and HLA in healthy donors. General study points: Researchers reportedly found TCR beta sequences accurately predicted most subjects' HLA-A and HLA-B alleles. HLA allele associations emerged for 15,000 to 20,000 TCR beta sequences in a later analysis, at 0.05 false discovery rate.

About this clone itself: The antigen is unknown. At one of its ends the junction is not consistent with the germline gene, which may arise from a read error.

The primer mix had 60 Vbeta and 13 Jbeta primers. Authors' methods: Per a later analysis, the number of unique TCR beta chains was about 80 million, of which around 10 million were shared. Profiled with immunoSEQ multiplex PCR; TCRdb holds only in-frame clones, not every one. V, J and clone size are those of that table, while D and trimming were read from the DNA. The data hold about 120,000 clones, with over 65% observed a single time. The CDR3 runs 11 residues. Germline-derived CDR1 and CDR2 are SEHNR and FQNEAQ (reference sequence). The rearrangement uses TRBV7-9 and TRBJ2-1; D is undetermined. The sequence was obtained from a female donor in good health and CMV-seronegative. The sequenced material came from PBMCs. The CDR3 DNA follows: TGTTCCAGCAGCCCCTCTAATGAGCAGTTCTTC. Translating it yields CSSSPSNEQFF.